The source of this TCR beta chain is a study of long-term antiretroviral therapy in people with HIV. The run of the v3.0 immunoSEQ assay was at survey level. Some clones are missing from TCRdb's copy, which holds only in-frame ones; the method was immunoSEQ multiplex PCR. Seen here are about 20,000 clones, just over 90% observed once, and the top ten hold roughly 8.4%. CDR1 and CDR2 from the germline V gene are MGHRA and YSYEKL. CDR3 size: 17 residues. V lost 0 bases and J lost 3, with 15 bases in between. The chain combines TRBV4-1 with TRBJ2-4; D might be TRBD2 (6 bases). This receptor was obtained from a woman between 25 and 40 years old with HIV. The specimen comprised unsorted PBMCs, sampled approximately 4.4 years before starting antiretroviral therapy. The CDR3, as DNA: TGCGCCAGCAGCCAAGATTGGAGGGGAAGAGGCAAAAACATTCAGTACTTC. Protein sequence: CASSQDWRGRGKNIQYF.